The 19 T cell receptor beta chains presented below share a single source sample, sequenced in a study of cytomegalovirus exposure and HLA in healthy donors. This PCR relied on a set of 60 Vbeta primers and 13 Jbeta primers. Data came from immunoSEQ multiplex PCR; TCRdb stores just in-frame clones and leaves some out. The table lists about 120,000 clones, roughly 78% of them singletons. The sample consisted of PBMCs. The source is a man aged 25-40 years in good health and CMV-seropositive.

V usage is TRBV19 and J usage is TRBJ1-1; D is possibly TRBD1 (5 bases). V dropped 7 bases and J dropped 7 bases, with 25 bases sitting between them. The CDR3 loop spans 16 amino acids. The germline CDR1 and CDR2 sequences are LNHDA and SQIVND (reference sequence). In nucleotides, the CDR3 is TGTGCCAGTAAAGTTTTATCGGTTCAGGGCCTCGATGAAGCTTTCTTT. It translates to CASKVLSVQGLDEAFF.

The table lists this clone with a few counts. The chain joins TRBV7-2 to TRBJ2-7; a possible D gene is TRBD2 (5 bases). Germline-derived CDR1 and CDR2 are SGHTA and FQGNSA. The CDR3 loop spans 14 amino acids. V lost 5 bases, J lost 3 bases, and 14 bases lay in between. The chain's CDR3 is CASSLLGLDYEQYF. DNA for the CDR3: TGTGCCAGCAGCCTACTAGGGCTGGACTACGAGCAGTACTTC.

The rearrangement uses TRBV5-1 and TRBJ2-2; D is uncertain. In germline, CDR1 is SGHRS, CDR2 YFSETQ. V dropped 1 base and J dropped 2 bases, with 12 bases sitting between them. The CDR3 is 16 residues long. Here the CDR3 DNA reads TGCGCCAGCAGCTTGAAAGCCCCAACCAACACCGGGGAGCTGTTTTTT. Its protein product is CASSLKAPTNTGELFF.

This sequence joins TRBV4-2 and TRBJ2-2, with 8 bases that match TRBD2. The CDR3 runs 14 residues. Trimming cost V 0 bases and J 10 bases; bases outside gene matches: 4. Germline CDR1 and CDR2: LGHNA and YNFKEQ. CDR3 region: CASSQEWREEELFF. The CDR3 DNA reads TGTGCCAGCAGCCAAGAGTGGCGGGAGGAGGAGCTGTTTTTT.

The rearrangement uses TRBV27 and TRBJ1-1; D may be TRBD1 (5 bases). V lost 2 bases and J 0 bases, leaving 7 bases between the germline ends. Germline V gene sequence: CDR1 MNHEY, CDR2 SMNVEV (reference sequence). CDR3 length: 14 amino acids. The CDR3 sequence: CASSLGGVNTEAFF. The CDR3 DNA reads as TGTGCCAGCAGTTTAGGGGGGGTGAACACTGAAGCTTTCTTT.

The chain uses TRBV11-2 and TRBJ2-2; 9 nucleotides match TRBD1. The CDR3 is made up of 16 amino acids. CDR1 is SGHAT and CDR2 is FQNNGV in the germline V gene. V shed 5 bases, J shed 6 bases, and the junction held 10 bases outside the gene matches. CDR3 protein: CASSPGQGRVPGELFF. As DNA, the CDR3 is TGTGCCAGCAGCCCGGGACAGGGACGCGTGCCCGGGGAGCTGTTTTTT.

The chain carries TRBV4-3 and TRBJ2-2, with TRBD2 matching 8 bases. V shed 0 bases and J 6 bases; nucleotides not matched to a gene: 12. CDR1 is LGHNA, CDR2 YSLEER, per germline. The CDR3 contains 18 residues. The CDR3 region is CASSQDPALAGLPGELFF. The CDR3 DNA reads as TGCGCCAGCAGCCAAGACCCGGCCCTAGCGGGCCTGCCCGGGGAGCTGTTTTTT.

This clone was observed a few times. The chain links TRBV27 to TRBJ1-3; 7 positions match TRBD1. Germline loops: CDR1 MNHEY, CDR2 SMNVEV (reference sequence). This CDR3 region has 14 residues. V trimming: 6 bases; J trimming: 2 bases; junction bases outside the gene matches: 4. This CDR3 is CASREGATGNTIYF. Written as DNA, the CDR3 is TGTGCCAGCAGGGAGGGGGCGACTGGAAACACCATATATTTT.

V usage is TRBV11-2 and J usage is TRBJ1-2; 8 bases fit TRBD1. The CDR3 runs to 15 residues. Germline values: CDR1 SGHAT, CDR2 FQNNGV. V lost 4 bases and J lost 4; bases outside the gene matches: 8. The CDR3 sequence is CASSSETGVFYGYTF. Here the CDR3 DNA reads TGTGCCAGCAGCTCAGAGACAGGGGTCTTCTATGGCTACACCTTC.

This clone was seen a handful of times. The V and J genes are TRBV6-1 and TRBJ1-4, with TRBD1 matching over 12 bases. This CDR3 is 18 amino acids long. The V segment lost 3 bases and the J segment 6 bases; nucleotides outside the gene matches: 11. From germline, CDR1 is MNHNS and CDR2 SASEGT. CDR3 amino acids: CASSDAVGTGGADEKLFF. For the CDR3, the DNA is TGTGCCAGCAGTGACGCCGTAGGGACAGGGGGCGCGGATGAAAAACTGTTTTTT.

The chain has TRBV19 and TRBJ2-2, with D unclear. The CDR3 sequence is 14 residues long. CDR1 and CDR2 (germline): LNHDA, SQIVND (reference sequence). V was shortened by 2 bases and J by 5 bases, with 9 bases between the two germline ends. Here the CDR3 DNA reads TGTGCCAGTAGTATACGCGCTGAGACCGGGGAGCTGTTTTTT. Protein: CASSIRAETGELFF.

This chain connects TRBV5-5 to TRBJ2-1; D unclear. Looked up from germline, CDR1 is SGHKS and CDR2 is YYEKEE (reference sequence). This CDR3 is 18 amino acids long. V lost 4 bases and J 0 bases, leaving 20 bases between the germline ends. The CDR3: CASSAKMVEPSSYNEQFF. CDR3 sequence (DNA): TGTGCCAGCAGCGCGAAGATGGTGGAGCCGAGCTCCTACAATGAGCAGTTCTTC. The variable domain in full, with the rest retrieved from reference TRBV5-5 and TRBJ2-1, is DAGVTQSPTHLIKTRGQQVTLRCSPISGHKSVSWYQQVLGQGPQFIFQYYEKEERGRGNFPDRFSARQFPNYSSELNVNALLLGDSALYLCASSAKMVEPSSYNEQFFGPGTRLTVL.

In DNA form, the CDR3 reads TGTGCCATCAGCGGAACTAGCGGGAGGAAGGCAGATACGCAGTATTTT. Translating gives CAISGTSGRKADTQYF. The chain is built from TRBV10-3 and TRBJ2-3, with TRBD2 identical over 12 bases. The CDR3 totals 16 residues. CDR1 is ENHRY and CDR2 is SYGVKD in the germline V gene. The junction had 8 bases not matched to a gene; V was cut back by 6 bases and J by 4 bases.

On this clone itself: Germline and junction disagree at one end, which may indicate a read error. Other DNA sequences from this sample encode an identical CDR3 as well. J is TRBJ1-5 and V is TRBV5-1; 7 bases are shared with TRBD1. The CDR3 sequence is 16 residues long. CDR1 and CDR2 from the germline V gene are SGHRS and YFSETQ. CDR3 nucleotide sequence: TGCGCCAGCAGCTTGGGGGCAGGGGGTAGCAATCAGCCTCAGCATTTT. It is translated as CASSLGAGGSNQPQHF.

The chain carries TRBV10-3 and TRBJ2-7, with D maybe TRBD2 (6 bases). V was pared by 3 bases and J by 5 bases, with 14 bases between. CDR3 size: 14 residues. From germline, CDR1 is ENHRY and CDR2 SYGVKD. The CDR3 nucleotides read TGTGCCATCAGTGATGGGCCCGGGGAGGACGAGCAGTACTTC. It is translated as CAISDGPGEDEQYF.

This chain's CDR3 is CAWSRGRHNEQFF. CDR3 coding DNA: TGTGCCTGGAGCAGGGGGCGACACAATGAGCAGTTCTTC. The chain couples TRBV30 to TRBJ2-1; TRBD1 agrees at 8 bases. This CDR3 is 13 amino acids long. Germline-derived CDR1 and CDR2 are GTSNPN and SVGIG (reference sequence). Unmatched junction bases numbered 3, after V lost 3 bases and J lost 5 bases.

V gene TRBV7-9 combines with J gene TRBJ2-7, with D possibly TRBD2 on 5 matching bases. The ends were cut back, 5 bases at V and 4 bases at J, with 12 bases in the middle. The CDR3 loop spans 13 amino acids. From germline, CDR1 is SEHNR and CDR2 FQNEAQ (reference sequence). The chain's CDR3 is CASSPRTDYEQYF. Written as DNA, the CDR3 is TGTGCCAGCAGCCCCCGGACTGATTACGAGCAGTACTTC.

About this clone itself: Other DNA sequences in this sample translate to the same CDR3. This sequence joins TRBV27 and TRBJ1-1; no clear D gene. This CDR3 is 13 amino acids long. Trimming removed 3 bases at V and 1 base at J, with 6 bases between. CDR1 is MNHEY and CDR2 is SMNVEV in the germline V gene (reference sequence). CDR3 sequence (DNA): TGTGCCAGCAGTTTGCCGGGGAACACTGAAGCTTTCTTT. The encoded protein is CASSLPGNTEAFF.

V is TRBV19 and J is TRBJ2-2; the match to TRBD2 covers 9 bases. CDR1 is LNHDA and CDR2 is SQIVND in the germline V gene (reference sequence). J lost 4 bases, V lost 5 bases, and 2 bases had no gene match. This CDR3 is built from 14 residues. CDR3 DNA: TGTGCCAGTAGTGTAGCGGGAGCCACCGGGGAGCTGTTTTTT. It codes for CASSVAGATGELFF.